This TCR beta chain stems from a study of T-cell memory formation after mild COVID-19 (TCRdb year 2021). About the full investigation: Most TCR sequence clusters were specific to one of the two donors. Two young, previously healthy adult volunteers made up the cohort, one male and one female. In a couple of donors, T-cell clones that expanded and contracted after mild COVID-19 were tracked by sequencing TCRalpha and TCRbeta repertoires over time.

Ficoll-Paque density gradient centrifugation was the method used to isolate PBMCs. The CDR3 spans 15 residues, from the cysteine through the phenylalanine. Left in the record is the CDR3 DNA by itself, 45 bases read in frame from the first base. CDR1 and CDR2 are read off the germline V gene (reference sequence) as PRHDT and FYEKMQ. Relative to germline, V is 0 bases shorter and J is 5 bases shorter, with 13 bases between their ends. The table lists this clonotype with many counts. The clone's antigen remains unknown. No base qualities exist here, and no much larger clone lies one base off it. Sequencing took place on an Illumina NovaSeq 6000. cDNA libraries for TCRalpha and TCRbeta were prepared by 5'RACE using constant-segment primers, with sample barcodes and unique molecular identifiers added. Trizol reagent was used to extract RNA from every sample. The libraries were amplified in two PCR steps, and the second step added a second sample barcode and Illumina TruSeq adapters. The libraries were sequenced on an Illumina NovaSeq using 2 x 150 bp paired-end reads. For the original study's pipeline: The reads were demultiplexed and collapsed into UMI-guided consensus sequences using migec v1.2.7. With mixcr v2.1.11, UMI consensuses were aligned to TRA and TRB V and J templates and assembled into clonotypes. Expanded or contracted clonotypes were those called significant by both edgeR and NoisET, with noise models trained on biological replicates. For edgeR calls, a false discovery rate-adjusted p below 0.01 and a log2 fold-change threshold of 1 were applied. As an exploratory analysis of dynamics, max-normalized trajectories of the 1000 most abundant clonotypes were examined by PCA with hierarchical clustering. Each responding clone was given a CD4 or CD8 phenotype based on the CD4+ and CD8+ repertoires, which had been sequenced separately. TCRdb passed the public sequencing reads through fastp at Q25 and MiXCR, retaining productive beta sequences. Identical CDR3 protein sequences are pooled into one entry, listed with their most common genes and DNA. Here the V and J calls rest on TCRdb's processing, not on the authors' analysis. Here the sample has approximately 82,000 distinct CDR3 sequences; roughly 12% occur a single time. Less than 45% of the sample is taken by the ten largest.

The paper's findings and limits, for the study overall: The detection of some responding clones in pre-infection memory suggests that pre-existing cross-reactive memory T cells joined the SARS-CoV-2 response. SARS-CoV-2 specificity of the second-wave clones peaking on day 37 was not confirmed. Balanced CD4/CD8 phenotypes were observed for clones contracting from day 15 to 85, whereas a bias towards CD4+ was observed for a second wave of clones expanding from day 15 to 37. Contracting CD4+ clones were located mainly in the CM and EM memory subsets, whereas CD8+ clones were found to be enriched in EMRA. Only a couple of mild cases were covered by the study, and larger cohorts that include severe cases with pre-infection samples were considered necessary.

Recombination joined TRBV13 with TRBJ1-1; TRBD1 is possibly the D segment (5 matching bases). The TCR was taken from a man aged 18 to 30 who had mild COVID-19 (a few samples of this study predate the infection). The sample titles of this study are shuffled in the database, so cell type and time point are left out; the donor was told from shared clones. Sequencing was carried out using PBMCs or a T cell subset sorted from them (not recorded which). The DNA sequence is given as TGTGCCAGCAGCTTAGGGGCTGGGGGAGTAACTGAAGCTTTCTTT. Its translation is CASSLGAGGVTEAFF.